One sample yielded the 27 T cell receptor beta chains listed below, sequenced in a study of T cell responses to AZD1222 COVID-19 vaccine. Measured with immunoSEQ multiplex PCR; TCRdb has only the in-frame clones, and not every one. This sample yields 130,000 or so clones, of which 90% to 95% are seen a single time; 6.6% belongs to the top ten. The material sequenced was peripheral blood, taken on day 0 of AZD1222 vaccination. Receptors originate from an adult in good health.

This clone was seen only a few times. This chain connects TRBV4-3 to TRBJ1-1; D is ambiguous. V shed 1 base and J shed 2 bases, with 8 bases lying between them. Germline-derived CDR1 and CDR2 are LGHNA and YSLEER. The CDR3 is made up of 14 amino acids. CDR3 region: CASSQVHVNTEAFF. The CDR3 DNA is TGCGCCAGCAGCCAAGTCCACGTAAACACTGAAGCTTTCTTT.

The chain combines TRBV30 with TRBJ1-5; D is unclear. The germline CDR1 and CDR2 sequences are GTSNPN and SVGIG (reference sequence). Between the trimmed V and J ends, which lost 0 bases and 10 bases, there was a span of 13 bases. The CDR3 runs to 13 residues. This chain's CDR3 is CAWSVGSTLPQHF. For the CDR3, the DNA is TGTGCCTGGAGTGTGGGGTCTACTCTTCCCCAGCATTTT.

V is TRBV6-5 and J is TRBJ2-7; a possible D gene is TRBD2 (6 bases). V lost 2 bases and J lost 4, with 12 bases in between. Germline V gives CDR1 MNHEY, CDR2 SVGAGI. There are 14 residues in the CDR3. CDR3 in amino acids: CASSYVAGRYEQYF. The DNA of the CDR3 is TGTGCCAGCAGTTACGTGGCAGGGAGGTACGAGCAGTACTTC.

This chain joins TRBV10-3 and TRBJ2-1; perhaps TRBD2 as D (7 bases). V was clipped by 5 bases and J by 2 bases, with 10 bases between them. Germline lookup yields CDR1 ENHRY and CDR2 SYGVKD. The length of the CDR3 is 14 residues. The CDR3 nucleotides are TGTGCCATCAGTCGGGGGGCAACCTACAATGAGCAGTTCTTC. Protein product: CAISRGATYNEQFF.

V is TRBV6-5 and J is TRBJ2-3; no clear D gene. This CDR3 has 13 residues. From germline, CDR1 is MNHEY and CDR2 SVGAGI. The ends were cut back, 5 bases at V and 2 bases at J, with 8 bases in the middle. CDR3: CASSRLNTDTQYF. The CDR3 region has the DNA TGTGCCAGCAGTCGACTTAACACAGATACGCAGTATTTT.

The rearrangement joins TRBV2 to TRBJ1-2; D gene uncertain. V shed 1 base and J shed 2 bases, with 8 bases lying between them. The CDR3 is 14 amino acids. The germline gives CDR1 SNHLY, CDR2 FYNNEI. The CDR3 protein is CASSEELENYGYTF. The CDR3 DNA reads as TGTGCCAGCAGTGAAGAGTTGGAGAACTATGGCTACACCTTC. The variable domain in full, with the rest retrieved from reference TRBV2 and TRBJ1-2, is EPEVTQTPSHQVTQMGQEVILRCVPISNHLYFYWYRQILGQKVEFLVSFYNNEISEKSEIFDDQFSVERPDGSNFTLKIRSTKLEDSAMYFCASSEELENYGYTFGSGTRLTVV.

V is TRBV7-2 and J is TRBJ2-5; 7 bases map to TRBD1. There are 14 residues in the CDR3. The germline gives CDR1 SGHTA, CDR2 FQGNSA. J lost 5 bases, V lost 8 bases, and 11 bases had no gene match. The CDR3 bases are TGTGCCAGCCACAGAGGGGGCGCCGGGGAGACCCAGTACTTC. It codes for CASHRGGAGETQYF.

The V call is TRBV6-5, the J call TRBJ2-1; tentatively, D is TRBD2 (6 bases). V lost 6 bases and J lost 5, with 17 bases in between. Germline assignment: CDR1 MNHEY and CDR2 SVGAGI. There are 15 residues in the CDR3. CDR3 loop: CASRGTRLLHNEQFF. CDR3 nucleotides: TGTGCCAGCAGAGGGACTCGGCTTCTTCACAATGAGCAGTTCTTC.

This clone was picked up one time. The chain joins TRBV28 to TRBJ2-7, with 14 bases lining up with TRBD2. V dropped 6 bases and J dropped 5; count of bases not matched to a gene: 3. Germline V lookup: CDR1 MDHEN, CDR2 SYDVKM. This CDR3 region has 14 residues. The CDR3 DNA sequence: TGTGCCAGCAGCGGGACTAGCGGGAGCCACGAGCAGTACTTC. Amino acids: CASSGTSGSHEQYF.

J is TRBJ2-1 and V is TRBV5-1; a possible D gene is TRBD1 (6 bases). This CDR3 is 16 amino acids long. Germline assignment: CDR1 SGHRS and CDR2 YFSETQ. V was cut by 0 bases and J by 3 bases, with 13 bases left in between. The CDR3 coding sequence is TGCGCCAGCAGCTTGGCCGGGGCAGGGGTCTACAATGAGCAGTTCTTC. The encoded protein is CASSLAGAGVYNEQFF. Full variable domain (outside the CDR3, taken from reference TRBV5-1 and TRBJ2-1): KAGVTQTPRYLIKTRGQQVTLSCSPISGHRSVSWYQQTPGQGLQFLFEYFSETQRNKGNFPGRFSGRQFSNSRSEMNVSTLELGDSALYLCASSLAGAGVYNEQFFGPGTRLTVL.

The chain couples TRBV19 to TRBJ1-1; the D is unclear. V lost 6 bases, J lost 1 base, and 12 bases lay in between. Germline V gene data show CDR1 as LNHDA and CDR2 as SQIVND (reference sequence). The CDR3 spans 14 residues. CDR3 DNA sequence: TGTGCCAGTAGCTATGACGGAACGAACACTGAAGCTTTCTTT. Amino acid sequence: CASSYDGTNTEAFF.

The CDR3 DNA reads TGTGCCAGCAGCTTGGTAGGGGGCTATGGCTACACCTTC. As protein: CASSLVGGYGYTF. The rearrangement uses TRBV7-2 and TRBJ1-2, with D possibly being TRBD1 (6 bases). Germline V gene sequence: CDR1 SGHTA, CDR2 FQGNSA. Trimming removed 3 bases from V and 4 bases from J, with 9 bases in between. CDR3 length: 13 amino acids.

The rearrangement joins TRBV28 to TRBJ1-5; tentative D call: TRBD1 (5 bases). Trimming removed 6 bases at V and 4 bases at J, with 10 bases between. The length of the CDR3 is 13 residues. Germline assignment: CDR1 MDHEN and CDR2 SYDVKM. The CDR3 nucleotides are TGTGCCAGCAGCCCTGGGACGAATCAGCCCCAGCATTTT. Amino acids: CASSPGTNQPQHF.

The J gene is TRBJ1-2, the V gene TRBV9, with D perhaps TRBD1 (5 bases). Trimming left V 4 bases short and J 0 bases short, with 16 bases between. The CDR3 length is 16 residues. Germline CDR1 and CDR2: SGDLS and YYNGEE. CDR3 DNA sequence: TGTGCCAGCAGCATTTTTGGGGGGGATTCTAACTATGGCTACACCTTC. Amino acid sequence: CASSIFGGDSNYGYTF. The complete variable domain, with remaining parts taken from reference TRBV9 and TRBJ1-2, reads DSGVTQTPKHLITATGQRVTLRCSPRSGDLSVYWYQQSLDQGLQFLIQYYNGEERAKGNILERFSAQQFPDLHSELNLSSLELGDSALYFCASSIFGGDSNYGYTFGSGTRLTVV.

The chain joins TRBV29-1 to TRBJ2-5; a weak D match, TRBD2 (5 bases). V was trimmed by 2 bases and J by 9 bases, leaving 16 bases between them. Per germline, CDR1 SQVTM and CDR2 ANQGSEA. The CDR3 contains 13 residues. In DNA form, the CDR3 reads TGCAGCGTTGAAAGGCAGCCCGGGGTGGCCCAGTACTTC. As protein: CSVERQPGVAQYF.

The chain is built from TRBV6-4 and TRBJ2-7; no firm D call. The CDR3 runs 12 residues. Trimming removed 2 bases at V and 5 bases at J, with 7 bases between. From germline, CDR1 is MRHNA and CDR2 SNTAGT. CDR3 sequence: CASSDPLDEQYF. CDR3 in DNA: TGTGCCAGCAGTGACCCCTTGGACGAGCAGTACTTC.

There are a few counts of this clone. This rearrangement joins TRBV5-6 to TRBJ1-3, with a weak D call TRBD1 (5 bases). Germline V gives CDR1 SGHDT, CDR2 YYEEEE. The CDR3 has 17 residues. Trimming cost V 4 bases and J 0 bases, with 17 bases left between them. CDR3 protein: CASSLSWQGTSGNTIYF. In DNA, the CDR3 is TGTGCCAGCAGCCTATCTTGGCAGGGTACCTCTGGAAACACCATATATTTT.

The V gene is TRBV7-7, the J gene TRBJ2-1, with TRBD2 matching over 10 bases. CDR1 is SSHAT and CDR2 is FNYEAQ in the germline V gene (reference sequence). Losses at the gene ends were 5 bases for V and 6 bases for J; bases not matched to a gene: 7. The CDR3 contains 15 residues. CDR3 sequence reads: CASSQGLARLNEQFF. The DNA of the CDR3 is TGTGCCAGCAGCCAGGGACTAGCGCGACTCAATGAGCAGTTCTTC.

This chain links TRBV19 with TRBJ1-1; D remains ambiguous. V was pared by 5 bases and J by 2 bases, with 9 bases between. This CDR3 has 13 residues. Germline loops: CDR1 LNHDA, CDR2 SQIVND (reference sequence). The CDR3 coding sequence is TGTGCCAGTAGTTTCAGACCTAACACTGAAGCTTTCTTT. Protein product: CASSFRPNTEAFF.

This chain uses TRBV11-2 with TRBJ2-3; possibly TRBD2 for D (6 bases). The CDR3 runs to 14 residues. With 5 bases removed from V and 2 bases from J, the gap between germline ends came to 11 bases. The germline V gene encodes CDR1 SGHAT and CDR2 FQNNGV. CDR3 nucleotides: TGTGCCAGCAGCCCAATAGCGGTCACAGATACGCAGTATTTT. It specifies CASSPIAVTDTQYF.

This chain uses TRBV6-2 or TRBV6-3 with TRBJ1-6, with D unclear. V lost 4 bases to trimming and J lost 7 bases, with 14 bases between them. Germline loops: CDR1 MNHEY, CDR2 SVGEGT. This CDR3 comprises 15 residues. CDR3 region: CASSLPITGNSPLHF. The CDR3 DNA reads TGTGCCAGCAGTTTACCTATTACGGGGAATTCACCCCTCCACTTT.

This rearrangement joins TRBV4-2 to TRBJ2-1, with D unresolved. The CDR3 spans 13 residues. V lost 0 bases, J lost 13 bases, and 13 bases lay in between. CDR1 is LGHNA, CDR2 YNFKEQ, per germline. DNA for the CDR3: TGTGCCAGCAGCCAAGATCACCGTTCAATCCAGTTCTTC. Translated, it gives CASSQDHRSIQFF.

This chain uses TRBV9 with TRBJ1-4; D uncertain. Trimming shortened V by 1 base and J by 0 bases, and 4 bases separated the two germline ends. CDR1 is SGDLS and CDR2 is YYNGEE in the germline V gene. The CDR3 spans 14 residues. The CDR3 spells CASSVHATNEKLFF. For the CDR3, the DNA is TGTGCCAGCAGCGTACATGCAACTAATGAAAAACTGTTTTTT.

This rearrangement joins TRBV5-4 to TRBJ1-3; possible D gene TRBD1, 6 bases. CDR3 length: 13 residues. CDR1 is SGHNT, CDR2 YYREEE, per germline (reference sequence). V was cut by 4 bases and J by 1 base, with 6 bases left in between. In DNA form, the CDR3 reads TGTGCCAGCAGCCAGGGGTCTGGAAACACCATATATTTT. It yields the protein CASSQGSGNTIYF. Complete variable domain (other parts from reference TRBV5-4 and TRBJ1-3): ETGVTQSPTHLIKTRGQQVTLRCSSQSGHNTVSWYQQALGQGPQFIFQYYREEENGRGNFPPRFSGLQFPNYSSELNVNALELDDSALYLCASSQGSGNTIYFGEGSWLTVV.

Turning to this clone: The conserved final phenylalanine or tryptophan is absent from the CDR3, which likely points to a read error. The limits of the CDR3 on the DNA are not certain, so only TCRdb's listed CDR3 is given. The rearrangement joins TRBV5-5 to TRBJ1-1; TRBD1 is the table's D call and was not checked against the DNA. Termini included, the CDR3 measures 10 amino acids. In germline, CDR1 is SGHKS, CDR2 YYEKEE (reference sequence). The CDR3 loop is CASSLFVTVR.

This rearrangement joins TRBV11-2 to TRBJ2-1, with 7 bases aligning to TRBD2. The trim removed 6 bases at V and 9 bases at J, leaving 11 bases unmatched. Germline CDR1 SGHAT, CDR2 FQNNGV. The CDR3 runs to 14 residues. CDR3 sequence: CASSPWGRAVEQFF. The CDR3 nucleotides are TGTGCCAGCAGTCCCTGGGGGAGGGCTGTTGAGCAGTTCTTC.

This clone was recorded a few times. This chain links TRBV6-1 with TRBJ2-2, with unresolved D. The germline V gene has CDR1 MNHNS and CDR2 SASEGT. This CDR3 spans 13 amino acids. The V gene lost 2 bases and the J gene lost 4 bases, with 5 bases spanning the gap. CDR3 nucleotides: TGTGCCAGCAGTGAATTTGGCACCGGGGAGCTGTTTTTT. Protein sequence: CASSEFGTGELFF.